These 23 T cell receptor beta chains originate from one sample sequenced in a study of T-cell memory formation after mild COVID-19. TCRdb processed the 5' RACE reads anew with MiXCR; each CDR3 protein has one entry. This sample has roughly 600,000 distinct CDR3 sequences, with over 15% found just once. The material sequenced was PBMCs or a T cell subset sorted from them (not recorded which). Receptors originate from an adult woman who had mild COVID-19 (a few samples of this study predate the infection). Cell type and time point are not known.

This clonotype was counted at least ten times. The rearrangement links TRBV7-9 to TRBJ2-7; TRBD1 might be the D (6 bases). This CDR3 has 14 amino acids. Trimming took off 5 bases at V and 2 bases at J, with 13 bases between the two ends. Germline assignment: CDR1 SEHNR and CDR2 FQNEAQ (reference sequence). In DNA form, the CDR3 reads TGTGCCAGCAGCCGAAACGACAGGACCTACGAGCAGTACTTC. It is translated as CASSRNDRTYEQYF.

The chain has TRBV10-3 and TRBJ2-7, with D perhaps TRBD1 (6 bases). Trimming removed 3 bases at V and 3 bases at J, with 12 bases between. The CDR3 consists of 14 residues. Germline values: CDR1 ENHRY, CDR2 SYGVKD. Written as DNA, the CDR3 is TGTGCCATCAGTGAACAGGGCCAAATCTACGAGCAGTACTTC. Translating it yields CAISEQGQIYEQYF.

This clonotype was detected ten times or more. The V gene is TRBV4-2, the J gene TRBJ2-1, with 7 positions matching TRBD2. Germline CDR1 is LGHNA and CDR2 is YNFKEQ. V shed 0 bases and J 9 bases; nucleotides not matched to a gene: 17. The CDR3 is 18 residues long. The DNA of the CDR3 is TGTGCCAGCAGCCAAGAAGTCGGTGAGCTAGCGGCCTTAAGTGAGCAGTTCTTC. This sequence encodes CASSQEVGELAALSEQFF.

This clonotype was seen a handful of times. The chain is built from TRBV5-1 and TRBJ2-3; D gene ambiguous. The CDR3 loop spans 14 amino acids. Germline-derived CDR1 and CDR2 are SGHRS and YFSETQ. Deletions cut 0 bases from V and 4 bases from J, with 9 bases between. CDR3 sequence: CASSLVQRSDTQYF. The CDR3 coding sequence is TGCGCCAGCAGCTTGGTCCAGCGTTCAGATACGCAGTATTTT.

This clonotype has more than one count but fewer than ten. The CDR3 coding sequence is TGTGCCAGCAGTCCAGGGAACACCCTCTATGGCTACACCTTC. Its translation is CASSPGNTLYGYTF. This chain joins TRBV7-9 and TRBJ1-2, with D tentatively TRBD1 (5 bases). V gave up 6 bases and J gave up 4 bases, with 15 bases separating them. The CDR3 has 14 residues. Germline CDR1 SEHNR, CDR2 FQNEAQ (reference sequence).

The rearrangement joins TRBV20-1 to TRBJ2-5; D is unresolved. CDR3 length equals 12 residues. With 1 base removed from V and 5 bases from J, the gap between germline ends came to 8 bases. CDR1 and CDR2 (germline): DFQATT, SNEGSKA (reference sequence). The chain's CDR3 is CSARGWVETQYF. The CDR3 DNA follows: TGCAGTGCTAGAGGCTGGGTTGAGACCCAGTACTTC.

V is TRBV4-1 and J is TRBJ1-1; 11 bases line up with TRBD1. CDR1 and CDR2 (germline): MGHRA, YSYEKL. V gave up 1 base and J gave up 7 bases; unmatched junction bases: 8. The CDR3 has 16 amino acids. The CDR3 loop reads CASSQVQGTGGFEAFF. The CDR3 DNA is TGCGCCAGCAGCCAAGTTCAAGGGACAGGGGGATTTGAAGCTTTCTTT.

This clonotype turned up a few times. J is TRBJ1-1 and V is TRBV6-5; no definite D call. CDR3 size: 14 residues. The germline CDR1 and CDR2 sequences are MNHEY and SVGAGI. V lost 4 bases, J lost 4 bases, and 13 bases lay in between. The CDR3 region has the DNA TGTGCCAGCAGTTCCGACCTGGAAGGCACTGAAGCTTTCTTT. It encodes CASSSDLEGTEAFF.

The V gene is TRBV6-1, the J gene TRBJ1-2, with D maybe TRBD1 (6 bases). V was clipped by 3 bases and J by 5 bases, with 10 bases between them. CDR1 is MNHNS, CDR2 SASEGT, per germline. The CDR3 contains 13 residues. DNA for the CDR3: TGTGCCAGCAGTGAGATACAGGGATATGGCTACACCTTC. Its translation: CASSEIQGYGYTF.

This clonotype has just a few counts. V and J are TRBV9 and TRBJ2-7, with D possibly being TRBD1 (6 bases). This CDR3 has 14 amino acids. The V gene lost 5 bases and the J gene lost 2 bases, with 14 bases spanning the gap. Germline CDR1 is SGDLS and CDR2 is YYNGEE. CDR3 residues: CASSATGSAYEQYF. The DNA of the CDR3 is TGTGCCAGCAGTGCGACAGGCTCTGCCTACGAGCAGTACTTC.

The J gene is TRBJ1-5, the V gene TRBV18; 8 bases line up with TRBD1. Germline V gene data show CDR1 as KGHSH and CDR2 as LQKENI. CDR3 size: 16 residues. Germline trimming cut 1 base from V and 0 bases from J; bases unmatched to any gene: 2. The CDR3 nucleotides are TGTGCCAGCTCACCACGGGGACAGGTTAGCAATCAGCCCCAGCATTTT. Its translation: CASSPRGQVSNQPQHF.

V is TRBV5-1 and J is TRBJ2-1; 15 bases align to TRBD2. J lost 4 bases, V lost 2 bases, and 4 bases had no gene match. CDR3 length: 17 residues. Germline CDR1 SGHRS, CDR2 YFSETQ. The CDR3 here is CASSFGLAGGLYNEQFF. The CDR3 DNA is TGCGCCAGCAGCTTCGGACTAGCGGGGGGGCTATACAATGAGCAGTTCTTC.

The CDR3 coding sequence is TGTGCCAGCACTAAAACCGCTTGGACAGGGGGGGAGACCCAGTACTTC. It translates to CASTKTAWTGGETQYF. V gene TRBV6-1 combines with J gene TRBJ2-5, with 10 bases fitting TRBD1. There are 16 residues in the CDR3. Germline CDR1 and CDR2: MNHNS and SASEGT. V shed 7 bases and J 5 bases; nucleotides not matched to a gene: 13.

The J gene is TRBJ2-3, the V gene TRBV10-3; possible D gene TRBD2, 5 bases. The CDR3 contains 12 residues. Per germline, CDR1 ENHRY and CDR2 SYGVKD. Deletions cut 4 bases from V and 6 bases from J, with 8 bases between. The CDR3 is CAISVERDTQYF. CDR3 DNA sequence: TGTGCCATCAGTGTCGAGCGGGATACGCAGTATTTT.

This CDR3 reads CSGYTLGQPQHF. CDR3 DNA sequence: TGCAGTGGTTACACCCTGGGACAGCCCCAGCATTTT. The chain recombines TRBV20-1 with TRBJ1-5; D gene unclear. The CDR3 extends over 12 amino acids. Looked up from germline, CDR1 is DFQATT and CDR2 is SNEGSKA (reference sequence). V gave up 7 bases and J gave up 7 bases, with 14 bases separating them.

This clonotype has just a few counts. This chain connects TRBV2 to TRBJ2-7, with 11 positions matching TRBD2. The ends lost 9 bases at V and 1 base at J; junction bases unmatched: 2. The CDR3 totals 13 residues. Germline-derived CDR1 and CDR2 are SNHLY and FYNNEI. CDR3 amino acids: CASLAGGSYEQYF. For the CDR3, the DNA is TGTGCCAGTCTAGCGGGAGGATCCTACGAGCAGTACTTC. The complete variable domain, with remaining parts taken from reference TRBV2 and TRBJ2-7, reads EPEVTQTPSHQVTQMGQEVILRCVPISNHLYFYWYRQILGQKVEFLVSFYNNEISEKSEIFDDQFSVERPDGSNFTLKIRSTKLEDSAMYFCASLAGGSYEQYFGPGTRLTVT.

The CDR3 spells CSVFPAGVDTQYF. The CDR3 DNA is TGCAGCGTTTTTCCAGCGGGGGTGGATACGCAGTATTTT. The V and J genes are TRBV29-1 and TRBJ2-3, with 8 nucleotides matching TRBD2. CDR3 length: 13 amino acids. J lost 6 bases, V lost 5 bases, and 7 bases had no gene match. Germline V lookup: CDR1 SQVTM, CDR2 ANQGSEA.

The J gene is TRBJ2-2, the V gene TRBV18; D gene uncertain. Trimming pared 9 bases from V and 0 bases from J, leaving 11 bases between. Germline lookup yields CDR1 KGHSH and CDR2 LQKENI. The CDR3 spans 14 residues. CDR3: CASHRNTNTGELFF. CDR3 sequence (DNA): TGTGCCAGTCACAGAAATACGAACACCGGGGAGCTGTTTTTT. Drawing the rest from reference TRBV18 and TRBJ2-2, the complete variable domain is NAGVMQNPRHLVRRRGQEARLRCSPMKGHSHVYWYRQLPEEGLKFMVYLQKENIIDESGMPKERFSAEFPKEGPSILRIQQVVRGDSAAYFCASHRNTNTGELFFGEGSRLTVL.

In its sample, this clonotype was seen a few times. This chain links TRBV7-2 with TRBJ2-1, with 9 bases that match TRBD1. CDR1 is SGHTA, CDR2 FQGNSA, per germline. CDR3 length: 11 amino acids. The ends lost 5 bases at V and 15 bases at J; junction bases unmatched: 5. CDR3 sequence reads: CASSRDRGSFF. The DNA for the CDR3 is TGTGCCAGCAGCCGAGACAGGGGGTCGTTCTTC. Looking up the rest from reference TRBV7-2 and TRBJ2-1 gives the full variable domain: GAGVSQSPSNKVTEKGKDVELRCDPISGHTALYWYRQSLGQGLEFLIYFQGNSAPDKSGLPSDRFSAERTGGSVSTLTIQRTQQEDSAVYLCASSRDRGSFFGPGTRLTVL.

A few counts support this clonotype. V and J are TRBV12-3 or TRBV12-4 and TRBJ2-1; D uncertain. Trimming removed 3 bases at V and 6 bases at J, with 18 bases between. The length of the CDR3 is 16 residues. The CDR3 here is CASSFFVLRTVNEQFF. CDR3 in DNA: TGTGCCAGCAGTTTTTTCGTATTGCGGACCGTCAATGAGCAGTTCTTC.

This clonotype was seen a handful of times. The chain combines TRBV4-1 with TRBJ2-2; D is unclear. The CDR3 is 15 amino acids. The germline V and J ends were trimmed by 1 base and 0 bases, with 6 bases remaining between them. Germline CDR1 reads MGHRA; CDR2 reads YSYEKL. CDR3 bases: TGCGCCAGCAGCCAAGGACACTCGAACACCGGGGAGCTGTTTTTT. The encoded protein is CASSQGHSNTGELFF.

This chain connects TRBV7-2 to TRBJ2-3, with no clear D. V dropped 1 base and J dropped 2 bases, with 16 bases sitting between them. Germline lookup yields CDR1 SGHTA and CDR2 FQGNSA. The CDR3 length is 17 residues. CDR3 sequence: CASSLDIALQPTDTQYF. The CDR3 DNA is TGTGCCAGCAGCTTAGACATAGCACTGCAGCCCACAGATACGCAGTATTTT.

This rearrangement joins TRBV6-5 to TRBJ1-2, with 11 bases fitting TRBD1. The CDR3 runs to 15 residues. After removal of 4 bases from V and 4 bases from J, the junction contained 5 bases not matched to a gene. Per the germline V gene, CDR1 is MNHEY and CDR2 is SVGAGI. CDR3 protein: CASSWGQGVGYGYTF. The CDR3 DNA is TGTGCCAGCAGTTGGGGACAGGGGGTCGGCTATGGCTACACCTTC.